A selection of T cell receptor beta chains follows, all from one sample in a study of shared clonotypes between healthy human individuals. Measured with immunoSEQ multiplex PCR; TCRdb has only the in-frame clones, and not every one. This sample yields more than 500,000 clones, of which 85% to 95% are seen a single time; around 0.11% belongs to the top ten. The sequencing input was naive CD8+ T cells sorted from blood. The source of these receptors is a woman younger than 45 in good health. CDR3s include the opening cysteine and the closing phenylalanine or tryptophan. A D gene is named only where the DNA matches it firmly. Only part of the rows carry a size: once, few, many, or a class if the clone is expanded.

J: TRBJ2-1
V: TRBV7-9
D: TRBD1
size: -
CDR3: CASSPGQGGVNEQFF
DNA: TGTGCCAGCAGCCCAGGACAGGGGGGTGTAAATGAGCAGTTCTTC

J: TRBJ2-7
V: TRBV11-2
D: -
size: few
CDR3: CASSLEAQGGDEQYF
DNA: TGTGCCAGCAGCTTAGAGGCACAAGGTGGGGACGAGCAGTACTTC

J: TRBJ2-7
V: TRBV29-1
D: TRBD1
size: -
CDR3: CSVEGTGTYEQYF
DNA: TGCAGCGTTGAGGGGACAGGAACCTACGAGCAGTACTTC

J: TRBJ2-2
V: TRBV27
D: TRBD2
size: -
CDR3: CASSGGTAGELFF
DNA: TGTGCCAGCAGCGGGGGGACTGCCGGGGAGCTGTTTTTT

J: TRBJ2-1
V: TRBV10-1
D: TRBD2
size: -
CDR3: CASSRLAGDQVGNEQFF
DNA: TGCGCCAGCAGTAGACTAGCGGGAGATCAGGTAGGGAATGAGCAGTTCTTC

J: TRBJ2-3
V: TRBV21-1
D: -
size: -
CDR3: CVSSTGLNLLSSTDTQYF
DNA: TGTGTCAGCAGCACCGGACTAAACCTACTTTCTAGCACAGATACGCAGTATTTT

J: TRBJ2-1
V: TRBV9
D: TRBD2
size: -
CDR3: CASSAGGGAGGNEQFF
DNA: TGTGCCAGCAGCGCGGGGGGAGGAGCGGGAGGCAATGAGCAGTTCTTC

J: TRBJ1-6
V: TRBV9
D: -
size: -
CDR3: CASSVGGQGNSPLHF
DNA: TGTGCCAGCAGCGTAGGTGGTCAGGGGAATTCACCCCTCCACTTT

J: TRBJ1-3
V: TRBV5-4
D: TRBD1
size: -
CDR3: CASSASPGDRAGNTIYF
DNA: TGTGCCAGCAGCGCCTCCCCCGGGGACAGGGCTGGAAACACCATATATTTT

J: TRBJ2-1
V: TRBV18
D: TRBD2
size: -
CDR3: CASSPTSGDYNEQFF
DNA: TGTGCCAGCTCACCAACTAGCGGGGACTACAATGAGCAGTTCTTC

J: TRBJ2-1
V: TRBV27
D: -
size: -
CDR3: CASTPAGTPTYNEQFF
DNA: TGTGCCAGCACACCCGCTGGGACGCCGACCTACAATGAGCAGTTCTTC

J: TRBJ2-7
V: TRBV25-1
D: TRBD1
size: once
CDR3: CASSAGTGAYEQYF
DNA: TGTGCCAGCAGTGCCGGGACAGGAGCCTACGAGCAGTACTTC

J: TRBJ2-7
V: TRBV4-2
D: -
size: -
CDR3: CASSQDLGGNEQYF
DNA: TGTGCCAGCAGCCAAGATCTCGGGGGTAACGAGCAGTACTTC

J: TRBJ2-7
V: TRBV9
D: TRBD2
size: -
CDR3: CASSVGTSGRATGEQYF
DNA: TGTGCCAGCAGCGTCGGGACTAGCGGGAGGGCCACCGGCGAGCAGTACTTC

J: TRBJ2-3
V: TRBV13
D: TRBD2
size: -
CDR3: CASSSRTSGSTDTQYF
DNA: TGTGCCAGCAGCTCCCGGACTAGCGGCAGCACAGATACGCAGTATTTT

J: TRBJ2-2
V: TRBV6-5
D: -
size: -
CDR3: CASSYRRDAGELFF
DNA: TGTGCCAGCAGTTACAGGCGGGACGCCGGGGAGCTGTTTTTT

J: TRBJ2-1
V: TRBV7-9
D: TRBD2
size: -
CDR3: CASSLGGSYDEQFF
DNA: TGTGCCAGCAGCTTAGGCGGGAGTTACGATGAGCAGTTCTTC

J: TRBJ1-1
V: TRBV27
D: -
size: -
CDR3: CASSFQPKNTEAFF
DNA: TGTGCCAGCAGTTTTCAGCCGAAAAACACTGAAGCTTTCTTT